The 19 T cell receptor beta chains given below trace back to one sample, sequenced in a study of T cell changes during pregnancy in multiple sclerosis. Some clones are missing from TCRdb's copy, which holds only in-frame ones; the method was immunoSEQ multiplex PCR. The sample consists of some 14,000 clones, roughly 86% of them appearing once. The sequencing used CD8+ T cells from peripheral blood mononuclear cells, collected in the first trimester of pregnancy. Every receptor here comes from a female donor with multiple sclerosis, enrolled in a pregnancy study.

The chain joins TRBV9 to TRBJ1-1; D is ambiguous. This CDR3 spans 14 amino acids. Trimming took 2 bases from V and 5 from J, leaving 13 bases between them. The germline V gene encodes CDR1 SGDLS and CDR2 YYNGEE. As DNA, the CDR3 is TGTGCCAGCAGCGTGACGACTAAGGAGACTGAAGCTTTCTTT. Amino acid sequence: CASSVTTKETEAFF.

The chain uses TRBV27 and TRBJ1-1; tentatively, D is TRBD1 (5 bases). Germline CDR1 reads MNHEY; CDR2 reads SMNVEV (reference sequence). V dropped 1 base and J dropped 4 bases, with 10 bases sitting between them. CDR3 size: 14 residues. In nucleotides, the CDR3 is TGTGCCAGCAGTTTATACCGGGGGGGCACTGAAGCTTTCTTT. This codes for CASSLYRGGTEAFF.

Of note for this clone: One base away lies a much larger clone, so this may be a sequencing read error. Other DNA sequences in the same sample also yield this CDR3. The chain combines TRBV2 with TRBJ1-1, with TRBD1 matching over 7 bases. The junction had 1 base not matched to a gene; V was cut back by 6 bases and J by 0 bases. Germline CDR1 and CDR2: SNHLY and FYNNEI. The CDR3 runs 13 residues. In DNA form, the CDR3 reads TGTGCCAGCAGGGGACAGTTGAACACTGAAGCTTTCTTT. Its protein is CASRGQLNTEAFF.

This chain joins TRBV7-9 and TRBJ2-1; TRBD1 might be the D (5 bases). The CDR3 has 12 residues. Germline V gene data show CDR1 as SEHNR and CDR2 as FQNEAQ (reference sequence). Trimming shortened V by 5 bases and J by 13 bases, and 15 bases separated the two germline ends. This chain's CDR3 is CASSAGFQGQFF. CDR3 bases: TGTGCCAGCAGCGCCGGGTTTCAGGGACAGTTCTTC. Full variable domain (rest looked up from reference TRBV7-9 and TRBJ2-1): DTGVSQNPRHKITKRGQNVTFRCDPISEHNRLYWYRQTLGQGPEFLTYFQNEAQLEKSRLLSDRFSAERPKGSFSTLEIQRTEQGDSAMYLCASSAGFQGQFFGPGTRLTVL.

The gene calls are TRBV5-1 and TRBJ2-7; D is possibly TRBD2 (6 bases). CDR3 length equals 14 residues. Germline V gene data show CDR1 as SGHRS and CDR2 as YFSETQ. Trimming stripped 1 base from V and 3 bases from J, with 11 bases between. The CDR3 sequence: CASSLRGLHYEQYF. CDR3 coding DNA: TGCGCCAGCAGCTTGAGGGGACTGCACTACGAGCAGTACTTC.

The J gene is TRBJ2-1, the V gene TRBV5-4; D may be TRBD1 (6 bases). This CDR3 has 12 residues. V lost 5 bases to trimming and J lost 8 bases, with 11 bases between them. The germline V gene has CDR1 SGHNT and CDR2 YYREEE (reference sequence). The CDR3 here is CASSSGADEQFF. The CDR3 DNA is TGTGCCAGCAGTTCAGGGGCGGATGAGCAGTTCTTC.

The J gene is TRBJ2-7, the V gene TRBV6-1, with a tentative D call TRBD1 (6 bases). Germline lookup yields CDR1 MNHNS and CDR2 SASEGT. With 0 bases removed from V and 1 base from J, the gap between germline ends came to 7 bases. The CDR3 extends over 14 amino acids. CDR3 region: CASSEAGTSYEQYF. The CDR3 region has the DNA TGTGCCAGCAGTGAAGCCGGGACATCCTACGAGCAGTACTTC.

This rearrangement joins TRBV18 to TRBJ2-1; 7 bases are a match to TRBD1. From germline, CDR1 is KGHSH and CDR2 LQKENI. After removal of 6 bases from V and 15 bases from J, the junction contained 17 bases not matched to a gene. This CDR3 region has 14 residues. CDR3 amino acids: CASSPPGTALDRFF. The CDR3 nucleotides read TGTGCCAGCTCCCCCCCAGGGACAGCGTTGGATCGGTTCTTC.

The V gene is TRBV7-2, the J gene TRBJ2-5; 11 bases map to TRBD2. This CDR3 contains 15 residues. The V gene end was trimmed by 5 bases and the J gene end by 5 bases; junction bases not matched to a gene: 7. CDR1 is SGHTA and CDR2 is FQGNSA in the germline V gene. CDR3: CASSHSGGAGETQYF. CDR3 bases: TGTGCCAGCAGCCATAGCGGGGGGGCAGGTGAGACCCAGTACTTC.

The chain combines TRBV11-2 with TRBJ2-7, with 10 nucleotides matching TRBD1. With V trimmed by 4 bases and J by 0 bases, 12 bases remained unmatched. From germline, CDR1 is SGHAT and CDR2 FQNNGV. The CDR3 length is 18 residues. Here the CDR3 reads CASSSDPLGQGISYEQYF. The CDR3 DNA follows: TGTGCCAGCAGCTCCGACCCGCTGGGACAGGGGATCTCCTACGAGCAGTACTTC.

The chain joins TRBV6-1 to TRBJ1-5; the D is unclear. Trimming stripped 1 base from V and 6 bases from J, with 7 bases between. From germline, CDR1 is MNHNS and CDR2 SASEGT. CDR3 length equals 13 residues. CDR3 nucleotide sequence: TGTGCCAGCAGTGAAGGAGAGTTTCAGCCCCAGCATTTT. This gives the protein CASSEGEFQPQHF.

This rearrangement joins TRBV7-2 to TRBJ2-7, with TRBD2 matching over 15 bases. Germline values: CDR1 SGHTA, CDR2 FQGNSA. V dropped 2 bases and J dropped 3; count of bases not matched to a gene: 2. The CDR3 is made up of 16 amino acids. CDR3 bases: TGTGCCAGCAGCTTATTGGGACTAGCGGGGGGCTACGAGCAGTACTTC. Amino acid sequence: CASSLLGLAGGYEQYF.

The chain couples TRBV4-1 to TRBJ2-1, with 7 nucleotides matching TRBD2. This CDR3 spans 15 amino acids. The germline V gene has CDR1 MGHRA and CDR2 YSYEKL. V gave up 1 base and J gave up 6 bases; unmatched junction bases: 6. CDR3 sequence (DNA): TGCGCCAGCAGCCAAGGGAGCGGGGCCCCCAATGAGCAGTTCTTC. Translated, it gives CASSQGSGAPNEQFF.

The CDR3 loop reads CASSLVGQIPDTQYF. The CDR3 DNA reads TGTGCCAGCAGCTTAGTGGGACAGATTCCAGATACGCAGTATTTT. The chain employs TRBV7-3 and TRBJ2-3; 7 positions agree with TRBD1. CDR1 SGHTA and CDR2 FQGTGA come from the germline V gene. V was clipped by 2 bases and J by 4 bases; unmatched bases: 6. The CDR3 is made up of 15 amino acids.

The rearrangement links TRBV6-1 to TRBJ1-2; D is perhaps TRBD1 (6 bases). The ends were cut back, 4 bases at V and 8 bases at J, with 20 bases in the middle. This CDR3 spans 15 amino acids. The V gene's germline CDR1 is MNHNS and CDR2 SASEGT. The DNA of the CDR3 is TGTGCCAGCAGTGTGGGGGCTTACCTCCGGGGCGGCTACACCTTC. This sequence encodes CASSVGAYLRGGYTF.

The V and J genes are TRBV2 and TRBJ2-3; 8 nucleotides align to TRBD1. CDR3 size: 14 residues. V lost 8 bases, J lost 5 bases, and 9 bases stayed unmatched. The V gene's germline CDR1 is SNHLY and CDR2 FYNNEI. This CDR3 reads CASGGQGSLDTQYF. The CDR3 DNA reads TGTGCCAGCGGAGGACAGGGATCCCTAGATACGCAGTATTTT.

This CDR3 reads CASSLDRGTFYYNEQFF. DNA of the CDR3: TGTGCCAGCAGCTTAGACCGGGGGACTTTCTACTACAATGAGCAGTTCTTC. The V gene is TRBV7-9, the J gene TRBJ2-1, with D possibly TRBD2 on 6 matching bases. The length of the CDR3 is 17 residues. Trimming cost V 1 base and J 3 bases, with 16 bases left between them. Germline-derived CDR1 and CDR2 are SEHNR and FQNEAQ (reference sequence).

V gene TRBV9 combines with J gene TRBJ2-3, with TRBD2 matching over 15 bases. This CDR3 has 17 amino acids. Germline CDR1 and CDR2: SGDLS and YYNGEE. Unmatched junction bases numbered 8, after V lost 4 bases and J lost 5 bases. The CDR3 spells CASSIGLAGGPLDTQYF. In nucleotides, the CDR3 is TGTGCCAGCAGCATCGGACTAGCGGGGGGGCCTTTAGATACGCAGTATTTT.

The chain combines TRBV7-8 with TRBJ2-2; D uncertain. Deletions cut 4 bases from V and 8 bases from J, with 14 bases between. Germline V CDR1 and CDR2: SGHVS, FQNEAQ. There are 14 residues in the CDR3. CDR3 region: CASSSPLVRGELFF. The DNA of the CDR3 is TGTGCCAGCAGCTCCCCTCTCGTTCGGGGGGAGCTGTTTTTT.